The 4 T cell receptor beta chains reported below all come from one sample, sequenced in a study of early T cells in non-severe SARS-CoV-2 infection. TCRdb independently ran MiXCR on the 5' RACE reads; one entry per CDR3 protein. This sample carries approximately 81,000 distinct CDR3 sequences, around 15% of them seen once, and the ten largest clones take around 3.3%. Sequencing was done on a sample of whole blood. The receptors were sampled from an adult who was a healthcare worker with PCR-confirmed SARS-CoV-2 infection or an uninfected control (not recorded which).

The chain employs TRBV7-3 and TRBJ2-6, with TRBD2 identical over 7 bases. CDR1 is SGHTA, CDR2 FQGTGA, per germline. The CDR3 is 17 residues long. Trimming at V came to 3 bases and at J to 0 bases, leaving 5 bases not matched to a gene. CDR3 coding DNA: TGTGCCAGCAGCTTGGGCGGGGGAATCTCTGGGGCCAACGTCCTGACTTTC. It translates to CASSLGGGISGANVLTF.

This chain joins TRBV2 and TRBJ2-7, with 7 bases lining up with TRBD1. V lost 7 bases to trimming and J lost 1 base; unmatched junction nucleotides: 10. The CDR3 is 15 residues long. CDR1 is SNHLY, CDR2 FYNNEI, per germline. This CDR3 reads CASNRKGAGSYEQYF. CDR3 coding DNA: TGTGCCAGCAACCGAAAGGGGGCAGGGTCCTACGAGCAGTACTTC. Variable domain in full (rest from reference TRBV2 and TRBJ2-7): EPEVTQTPSHQVTQMGQEVILRCVPISNHLYFYWYRQILGQKVEFLVSFYNNEISEKSEIFDDQFSVERPDGSNFTLKIRSTKLEDSAMYFCASNRKGAGSYEQYFGPGTRLTVT.

The rearrangement links TRBV2 to TRBJ2-1, with D perhaps TRBD2 (6 bases). The germline V and J ends were trimmed by 4 bases and 7 bases, with 14 bases remaining between them. CDR3 length equals 14 residues. CDR1 is SNHLY, CDR2 FYNNEI, per germline. CDR3 DNA sequence: TGTGCCAGCAGTGTAAGGGAGGTGAGGAATGAGCAGTTCTTC. It translates to CASSVREVRNEQFF.

A few counts support this clonotype. This chain joins TRBV2 and TRBJ2-1; possible D gene TRBD2, 5 bases. V gave up 7 bases and J gave up 4 bases, with 8 bases separating them. The CDR3 has 12 amino acids. Germline V lookup: CDR1 SNHLY, CDR2 FYNNEI. DNA for the CDR3: TGTGCCAGCAATCGGGGTTACAATGAGCAGTTCTTC. It yields the protein CASNRGYNEQFF. Full variable domain (remainder filled in from reference TRBV2 and TRBJ2-1): EPEVTQTPSHQVTQMGQEVILRCVPISNHLYFYWYRQILGQKVEFLVSFYNNEISEKSEIFDDQFSVERPDGSNFTLKIRSTKLEDSAMYFCASNRGYNEQFFGPGTRLTVL.